The text below deals with one T cell receptor (beta chain). Its cognate antigen is unknown. This sample is drawn from a study of cytomegalovirus exposure and HLA in healthy donors. Overall study: Per a later analysis, the roughly 680 first-cohort and 120 validation repertoires shared one platform.

General observations from the study: 150 to 200 TCR beta chains were listed as cytomegalovirus-associated.

From germline, CDR1 is GTSNPN and CDR2 SVGIG (reference sequence). Trimming removed 4 bases from V and 0 bases from J; junction bases left unmatched: 8. This CDR3 is 17 amino acids long. The assay was immunoSEQ multiplex PCR, and TCRdb's table has in-frame clones only and misses some. Of more than 200,000 clones listed, roughly 87% are singletons. V usage is TRBV30 and J usage is TRBJ2-1, with TRBD2 identical over 11 bases. This receptor was identified in a man between 18 and 29 years old in good health and CMV-seropositive. The sequenced sample consisted of PBMCs. The CDR3: CAWNTGTSGISYNEQFF. The CDR3 DNA sequence: TGTGCCTGGAATACTGGGACTAGCGGTATCTCCTACAATGAGCAGTTCTTC. Full variable domain (rest looked up from reference TRBV30 and TRBJ2-1): SQTIHQWPATLVQPVGSPLSLECTVEGTSNPNLYWYRQAAGRGLQLLFYSVGIGQISSEVPQNLSASRPQDRQFILSSKKLLLSDSGFYLCAWNTGTSGISYNEQFFGPGTRLTVL.